Below, one TCR beta chain is given with its context. No antigen is known for it. Profiled with immunoSEQ multiplex PCR; TCRdb holds only in-frame clones, not every one. Counted here are around 100,000 clones, nearly 90% occurring once; the ten biggest clones make up roughly 2.5%. Germline lookup yields CDR1 GTSNPN and CDR2 SVGIG (reference sequence). V lost 4 bases, J lost 11 bases, and 6 bases stayed unmatched. The CDR3 spans 12 residues. The data were taken from a study of T cell responses to AZD1222 COVID-19 vaccine. Findings and limits, study-wide: Epitopes outside B.1.351 and B.1.1.7 mutated regions reportedly drew nearly half of spike TCRs. The sample set comprised mostly white British donors with more females, and clonal diversity was possibly underestimated. None of the repertoires were sampled until the peak T cell response had passed. Recipients of AZD1222 seropositive at baseline numbered only 6 or 7.

Sample: peripheral blood, taken 28 days after the second AZD1222 dose. The rearrangement links TRBV30 to TRBJ1-4; 8 bases are a match to TRBD1. This TCR was recovered from an adult who received the AZD1222 COVID-19 vaccine. This chain's CDR3 is CAWTPDRGKLFF. The CDR3 region has the DNA TGTGCCTGGACCCCTGACAGGGGTAAACTGTTTTTT.